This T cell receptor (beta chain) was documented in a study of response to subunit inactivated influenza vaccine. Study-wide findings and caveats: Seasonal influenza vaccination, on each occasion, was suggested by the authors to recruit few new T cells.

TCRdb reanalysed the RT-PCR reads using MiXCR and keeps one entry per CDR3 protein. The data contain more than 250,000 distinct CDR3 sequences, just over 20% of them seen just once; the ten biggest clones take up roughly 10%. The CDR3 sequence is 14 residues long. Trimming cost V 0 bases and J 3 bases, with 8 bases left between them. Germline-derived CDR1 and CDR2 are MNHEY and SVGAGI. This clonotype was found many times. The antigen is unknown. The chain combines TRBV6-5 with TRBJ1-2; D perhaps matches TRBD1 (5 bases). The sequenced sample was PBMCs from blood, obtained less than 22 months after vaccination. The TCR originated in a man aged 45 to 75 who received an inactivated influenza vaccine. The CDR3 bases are TGTGCCAGCAGTTACTCCCCAGGGTACTATGGCTACACCTTC. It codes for CASSYSPGYYGYTF.